Following are 22 T cell receptor beta chains from one sample sequenced in a study of blood T cell repertoires in COVID-19 (dated by TCRdb to between 2020 and 2021). The library was obtained by the immunoSEQ multiplex PCR assay. Imported from immuneACCESS, the table was reduced by TCRdb to in-frame sequences with V and J called. These copies leave out some clones; in studies compared against another copy, an unresolved V gene accounts for under half, and the cause of the remainder is not known. The sample has a few hundred thousand clones on record, roughly 92% of them singletons. Clones ranked in the top ten supply roughly 0.9% of the sample. Material for sequencing was PBMCs or T cells enriched from blood (not recorded which). These receptors were obtained from a woman in her thirties or forties who had been exposed to COVID-19.

The V gene is TRBV5-1, the J gene TRBJ1-5; 7 positions agree with TRBD1. The CDR3 totals 15 residues. The V segment lost 3 bases and the J segment 0 bases; nucleotides outside the gene matches: 3. Germline assignment: CDR1 SGHRS and CDR2 YFSETQ. CDR3 region: CASSWDSNSNQPQHF. The DNA of the CDR3 is TGCGCCAGCAGCTGGGACAGCAATAGCAATCAGCCCCAGCATTTT.

The CDR3: CASSSGLAGDREQYF. CDR3 DNA: TGTGCCAGCAGCTCGGGACTAGCGGGAGATCGCGAGCAGTACTTC. V is TRBV11-3 and J is TRBJ2-7; 14 bases align to TRBD2. CDR1 is SGHNT and CDR2 is YENEEA in the germline V gene. The CDR3 sequence is 15 residues long. J gave up 6 bases and V 4 bases, and 5 bases lay outside the gene matches. Using reference TRBV11-3 and TRBJ2-7 for the parts outside the CDR3, the full variable domain is EAGVVQSPRYKIIEKKQPVAFWCNPISGHNTLYWYLQNLGQGPELLIRYENEEAVDDSQLPKDRFSAERLKGVDSTLKIQPAELGDSAVYLCASSSGLAGDREQYFGPGTRLTVT.

The chain employs TRBV14 and TRBJ1-1, with 8 positions matching TRBD1. J gave up 1 base and V 4 bases, and 5 bases lay outside the gene matches. The germline CDR1 and CDR2 sequences are SGHDN and FVKESK. This CDR3 contains 15 residues. CDR3 DNA sequence: TGTGCCAGCAGCCTTAGGACAGGGAGGAACACTGAAGCTTTCTTT. Translation: CASSLRTGRNTEAFF.

The CDR3 spells CASSRRRDTAFF. The CDR3 DNA reads TGTGCCAGCAGTCGTCGGAGGGATACGGCTTTCTTT. The chain couples TRBV12-3 or TRBV12-4 to TRBJ1-1; D gene ambiguous. V gave up 5 bases and J gave up 11 bases, with 15 bases separating them. The CDR3 is 12 residues long.

The rearrangement joins TRBV2 to TRBJ2-7, with D perhaps TRBD2 (6 bases). This CDR3 has 14 residues. Looked up from germline, CDR1 is SNHLY and CDR2 is FYNNEI. The ends were cut back, 8 bases at V and 5 bases at J, with 19 bases in the middle. The CDR3 loop is CASQWRVMADEQYF. For the CDR3, the DNA is TGTGCCAGCCAGTGGAGGGTTATGGCCGACGAGCAGTACTTC.

This chain connects TRBV6-6 to TRBJ2-3; 11 nucleotides agree with TRBD1. CDR1 and CDR2 (germline): MNHNY, SVGAGI (reference sequence). Losses at the gene ends were 6 bases for V and 4 bases for J; bases not matched to a gene: 9. This CDR3 has 16 amino acids. The CDR3 loop is CASRRTGTGGADTQYF. The CDR3 nucleotides are TGTGCCAGCAGGCGCACCGGGACAGGGGGAGCAGATACGCAGTATTTT.

The chain links TRBV5-6 to TRBJ2-2, with 7 bases aligning to TRBD1. V trimming: 6 bases; J trimming: 5 bases; junction bases outside the gene matches: 7. CDR1 is SGHDT and CDR2 is YYEEEE in the germline V gene. The CDR3 runs 14 residues. DNA of the CDR3: TGTGCCAGCACCCTAACAGGGGTAACCGGGGAGCTGTTTTTT. This gives the protein CASTLTGVTGELFF. Combining the CDR3 with reference TRBV5-6 and TRBJ2-2 gives the whole variable domain DAGVTQSPTHLIKTRGQQVTLRCSPKSGHDTVSWYQQALGQGPQFIFQYYEEEERQRGNFPDRFSGHQFPNYSSELNVNALLLGDSALYLCASTLTGVTGELFFGEGSRLTVL.

The chain uses TRBV7-2 and TRBJ2-3; TRBD2 agrees at 10 bases. Germline lookup yields CDR1 SGHTA and CDR2 FQGNSA. V gave up 1 base and J gave up 1 base; unmatched junction bases: 2. CDR3 length: 16 residues. The CDR3 DNA reads TGTGCCAGCAGCTTAGTAGGGACTAGCGGCACAGATACGCAGTATTTT. Translation: CASSLVGTSGTDTQYF. Supplemented by reference TRBV7-2 and TRBJ2-3, the full variable domain reads GAGVSQSPSNKVTEKGKDVELRCDPISGHTALYWYRQSLGQGLEFLIYFQGNSAPDKSGLPSDRFSAERTGGSVSTLTIQRTQQEDSAVYLCASSLVGTSGTDTQYFGPGTRLTVL.

The chain combines TRBV3-1 (or the pseudogene TRBV3-2) with TRBJ2-7, with 8 bases aligning to TRBD2. CDR3 length: 17 residues. V trimming: 1 base; J trimming: 6 bases; junction bases outside the gene matches: 14. Per germline, CDR1 LGHDT and CDR2 YNNKEL (reference sequence). The CDR3 loop is CASSQGYGGGKGGEQYF. CDR3 nucleotides: TGTGCCAGCAGCCAAGGATACGGCGGGGGGAAGGGAGGCGAGCAGTACTTC.

The chain recombines TRBV2 with TRBJ2-1, with 9 bases lining up with TRBD2. CDR3 length: 13 amino acids. The germline V gene has CDR1 SNHLY and CDR2 FYNNEI. After removal of 7 bases from V and 4 bases from J, the junction contained 2 bases not matched to a gene. The CDR3 bases are TGTGCCAGCAAAGCGGGGGGATACAATGAGCAGTTCTTC. Protein product: CASKAGGYNEQFF.

This chain links TRBV6-5 with TRBJ1-2, with D perhaps matching TRBD1 (6 bases). The CDR3 spans 12 residues. Deletions cut 8 bases from V and 4 bases from J, with 11 bases between. Germline values: CDR1 MNHEY, CDR2 SVGAGI. This CDR3 reads CASDRSGYGYTF. The CDR3 DNA is TGTGCCAGCGACAGGTCCGGCTATGGCTACACCTTC.

The genes are TRBV9 and TRBJ1-6; 10 bases fit TRBD1. CDR1 and CDR2 from the germline V gene are SGDLS and YYNGEE. The V and J ends lost 4 bases and 10 bases, in that order; junction bases with no gene match: 5. The length of the CDR3 is 14 residues. CDR3 loop: CASSRQGAESPLHF. In nucleotides, the CDR3 is TGTGCCAGCAGCAGACAGGGGGCCGAGTCACCCCTCCACTTT.

The V gene is TRBV6-5, the J gene TRBJ1-6; D gene unclear. Germline CDR1 reads MNHEY; CDR2 reads SVGAGI. Trimming cost V 2 bases and J 8 bases, with 13 bases left between them. The CDR3 sequence is 15 residues long. The CDR3 sequence: CASSYGERGDSPLHF. CDR3 bases: TGTGCCAGCAGTTACGGGGAGCGTGGGGATTCACCCCTCCACTTT.

This chain's CDR3 is CASSQDSGAEAQYF. The CDR3 coding sequence is TGCGCCAGCAGCCAAGATAGCGGGGCGGAAGCGCAGTATTTT. The gene calls are TRBV4-3 and TRBJ2-3; 8 bases map to TRBD2. V trimming: 0 bases; J trimming: 10 bases; junction bases outside the gene matches: 6. The CDR3 spans 14 residues. Looked up from germline, CDR1 is LGHNA and CDR2 is YSLEER.

The chain has TRBV6-1 and TRBJ1-1; 7 bases agree with TRBD1. V was pared by 2 bases and J by 5 bases, with 14 bases of the junction left unmatched. The CDR3 runs 17 residues. Per germline, CDR1 MNHNS and CDR2 SASEGT. The CDR3, as DNA: TGTGCCAGCAGTGAACGGTTCCTTGGACAGGTGTGGACTGAAGCTTTCTTT. Translation gives CASSERFLGQVWTEAFF.

The genes are TRBV13 and TRBJ1-1; D is unresolved. The CDR3 loop spans 16 amino acids. V was trimmed by 4 bases and J by 1 base, leaving 16 bases between them. Germline loops: CDR1 PRHDT, CDR2 FYEKMQ (reference sequence). CDR3 amino acids: CASSSPRVGGNTEAFF. The CDR3 coding sequence is TGTGCCAGCAGCTCCCCTCGGGTTGGTGGGAACACTGAAGCTTTCTTT.

This clone was picked up one time. The rearrangement joins TRBV12-3 or TRBV12-4 to TRBJ1-2, with no clear D. This CDR3 is 13 amino acids long. Trimming cost V 2 bases and J 8 bases, with 12 bases left between them. The CDR3 here is CASSLNVLGGYTF. The CDR3 DNA reads TGTGCCAGCAGTTTAAACGTTCTAGGAGGCTACACCTTC.

The genes are TRBV24-1 and TRBJ2-2, with TRBD2 matching 8 bases. The CDR3 spans 15 residues. In germline, CDR1 is KGHDR, CDR2 SFDVKD. V gave up 6 bases and J gave up 0 bases; unmatched junction bases: 2. This CDR3 is CATSREGTNTGELFF. CDR3 DNA sequence: TGTGCCACCAGTCGGGAGGGAACGAACACCGGGGAGCTGTTTTTT.

This sequence joins TRBV19 and TRBJ1-2, with D perhaps matching TRBD1 (6 bases). Germline values: CDR1 LNHDA, CDR2 SQIVND (reference sequence). This CDR3 is built from 16 residues. Between the trimmed V and J ends, which lost 4 bases and 0 bases, there was a span of 15 bases. The CDR3 sequence: CASSTQNRVTNYGYTF. In nucleotides, the CDR3 is TGTGCCAGTAGTACCCAGAACAGGGTAACTAACTATGGCTACACCTTC. Full variable domain (rest looked up from reference TRBV19 and TRBJ1-2): DGGITQSPKYLFRKEGQNVTLSCEQNLNHDAMYWYRQDPGQGLRLIYYSQIVNDFQKGDIAEGYSVSREKKESFPLTVTSAQKNPTAFYLCASSTQNRVTNYGYTFGSGTRLTVV.

This clone was observed a handful of times. The V call is TRBV5-4, the J call TRBJ2-7, with 9 positions matching TRBD1. Germline CDR1 SGHNT, CDR2 YYREEE (reference sequence). This CDR3 spans 13 amino acids. Trimming at V came to 4 bases and at J to 7 bases, leaving 6 bases not matched to a gene. The CDR3 sequence: CASSPRTGEEQYF. DNA of the CDR3: TGTGCCAGCAGCCCAAGGACAGGGGAAGAGCAGTACTTC.

This clone was counted a few times. The chain couples TRBV7-6 to TRBJ1-1; 12 bases fit TRBD1. The V and J ends lost 4 bases and 5 bases, in that order; junction bases with no gene match: 11. This CDR3 has 17 residues. Germline CDR1 reads SGHVS; CDR2 reads FNYEAQ. The CDR3 DNA reads as TGTGCCAGCAGCTCCGAACCGGGACAGGGGGCCGGGACTGAAGCTTTCTTT. Protein: CASSSEPGQGAGTEAFF. Drawing the rest from reference TRBV7-6 and TRBJ1-1, the complete variable domain is GAGVSQSPRYKVTKRGQDVALRCDPISGHVSLYWYRQALGQGPEFLTYFNYEAQQDKSGLPNDRFSAERPEGSISTLTIQRTEQRDSAMYRCASSSEPGQGAGTEAFFGQGTRLTVV.

This sequence joins TRBV9 and TRBJ2-7; 7 bases are a match to TRBD1. This CDR3 spans 13 amino acids. The germline CDR1 and CDR2 sequences are SGDLS and YYNGEE. The J segment lost 5 bases and the V segment lost 4 bases, leaving 6 bases of the junction unmatched. In nucleotides, the CDR3 is TGTGCCAGCAGCCCCGACAGGGCGGACGAGCAGTACTTC. This encodes CASSPDRADEQYF.